This T cell receptor beta chain was found in a study of cytomegalovirus exposure and HLA in healthy donors. General observations from the study: Later analysis associated a missense DCLRE1C variant with TCR beta V- and J-gene trimming. Highly shared variants forming one cluster were likely a sequencing artifact. In a later analysis, a genetic analysis reported fewer productive-TCR N-insertions in an Asian-associated ancestry cluster than the cohort average. Three chains linked to CMV were shown in vitro to be specific for CMV antigens.

The CDR3 is 13 amino acids. From germline, CDR1 is SQVTM and CDR2 ANQGSEA. V shed 7 bases and J 3 bases; nucleotides not matched to a gene: 8. A multiplex PCR was run with 60 Vbeta primers and 13 Jbeta primers. Sequencing used immunoSEQ multiplex PCR; TCRdb keeps in-frame clones, though not all of them. The repertoire holds some 150,000 clones, around 72% seen once, with over 4% in the top ten. Comment on this clone: What it recognizes is unknown.

Material: PBMCs. The chain links TRBV29-1 to TRBJ1-1; TRBD1 agrees at 7 bases. The receptor comes from a middle-aged man in good health and CMV-seropositive. CDR3 amino acids: CSGRGQLYTEAFF. In DNA form, the CDR3 reads TGCAGCGGGCGGGGACAGCTCTACACTGAAGCTTTCTTT. The variable domain in full, with the rest retrieved from reference TRBV29-1 and TRBJ1-1, is SAVISQKPSRDICQRGTSLTIQCQVDSQVTMMFWYRQQPGQSLTLIATANQGSEATYESGFVIDKFPISRPNLTFSTLTVSNMSPEDSSIYLCSGRGQLYTEAFFGQGTRLTVV.